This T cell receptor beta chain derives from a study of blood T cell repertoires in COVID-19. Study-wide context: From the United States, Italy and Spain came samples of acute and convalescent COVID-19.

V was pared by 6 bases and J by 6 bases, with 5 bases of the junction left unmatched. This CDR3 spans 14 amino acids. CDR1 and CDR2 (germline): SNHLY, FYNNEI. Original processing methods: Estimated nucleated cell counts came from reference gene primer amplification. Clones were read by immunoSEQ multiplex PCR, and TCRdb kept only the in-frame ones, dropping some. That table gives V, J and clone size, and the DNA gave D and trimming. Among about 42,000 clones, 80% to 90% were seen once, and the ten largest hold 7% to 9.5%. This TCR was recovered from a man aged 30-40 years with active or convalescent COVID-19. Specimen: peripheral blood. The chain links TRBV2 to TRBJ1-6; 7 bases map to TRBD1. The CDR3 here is CASRGDSVNSPLHF. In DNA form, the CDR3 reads TGTGCCAGCAGGGGGGACAGCGTTAATTCACCCCTCCACTTT.